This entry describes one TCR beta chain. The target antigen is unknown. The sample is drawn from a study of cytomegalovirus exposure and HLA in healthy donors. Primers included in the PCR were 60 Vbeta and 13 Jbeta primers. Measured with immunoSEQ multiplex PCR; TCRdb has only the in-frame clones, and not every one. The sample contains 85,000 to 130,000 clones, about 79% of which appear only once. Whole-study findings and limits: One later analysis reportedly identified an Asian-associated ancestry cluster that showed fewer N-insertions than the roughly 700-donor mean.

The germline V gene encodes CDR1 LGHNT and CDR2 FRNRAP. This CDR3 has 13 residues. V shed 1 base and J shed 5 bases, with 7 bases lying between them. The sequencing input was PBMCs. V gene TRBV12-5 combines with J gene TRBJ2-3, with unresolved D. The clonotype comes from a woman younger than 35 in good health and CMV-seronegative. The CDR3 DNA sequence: TGTGCTAGTGGTTTGGCGGGTGGAGATACGCAGTATTTT. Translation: CASGLAGGDTQYF.